Shown below are 25 T cell receptor beta chains from a single sample sequenced in a study of blood T cell repertoires in COVID-19. The protocol was immunoSEQ multiplex PCR, while the TCRdb copy is restricted to in-frame clones and leaves out a portion. The table shows 25,000 to 35,000 clones, with roughly 89% occurring only once. Sequenced material: peripheral blood. The source of these receptors is a human donor with acute or convalescent COVID-19. The donor label of this sample is uncertain.

The chain has TRBV11-2 and TRBJ1-3, with a weak D call TRBD1 (6 bases). Per the germline V gene, CDR1 is SGHAT and CDR2 is FQNNGV. V lost 6 bases to trimming and J lost 2 bases, with 14 bases between them. The CDR3 runs 15 residues. In nucleotides, the CDR3 is TGTGCCAGCAGACCACAGGGTAGAGCTGGAAACACCATATATTTT. Protein sequence: CASRPQGRAGNTIYF.

The CDR3 region has the DNA TGTGCCAGTAGTATTAAGGGTCAGGGGCCCAATTCACCCCTCCACTTT. It is translated as CASSIKGQGPNSPLHF. This chain joins TRBV19 and TRBJ1-6; perhaps TRBD1 as D (6 bases). Germline lookup yields CDR1 LNHDA and CDR2 SQIVND (reference sequence). The CDR3 runs to 16 residues. Trimming cost V 3 bases and J 7 bases, with 16 bases left between them.

The CDR3 nucleotides read TGTGCCAGCTCACCGGGGCTCTATGGCTACACCTTC. Protein: CASSPGLYGYTF. The V and J genes are TRBV18 and TRBJ1-2; D perhaps matches TRBD1 (5 bases). The V end was cut by 3 bases, the J end by 4 bases, with 6 bases between. The germline V gene encodes CDR1 KGHSH and CDR2 LQKENI. The CDR3 is made up of 12 amino acids.

The chain joins TRBV20-1 to TRBJ1-4; D is possibly TRBD1 (5 bases). CDR3 length: 16 residues. Trimming took off 3 bases at V and 2 bases at J, with 16 bases between the two ends. Germline-derived CDR1 and CDR2 are DFQATT and SNEGSKA (reference sequence). CDR3 residues: CSASPLLGRTNEKLFF. CDR3 bases: TGCAGTGCTAGTCCACTTTTGGGGCGGACTAATGAAAAACTGTTTTTT.

The rearrangement joins TRBV18 to TRBJ2-7, with 8 nucleotides matching TRBD2. The CDR3 runs to 12 residues. Germline V CDR1 and CDR2: KGHSH, LQKENI. V was clipped by 3 bases and J by 12 bases; unmatched bases: 7. The CDR3 spells CASSPRLAIPYF. The CDR3 region has the DNA TGTGCCAGCTCACCGAGACTAGCGATTCCGTACTTC.

The chain is built from TRBV6-6 and TRBJ1-1, with unresolved D. V was pared by 3 bases and J by 3 bases, with 8 bases between. This CDR3 spans 13 amino acids. In germline, CDR1 is MNHNY, CDR2 SVGAGI (reference sequence). The CDR3 coding sequence is TGTGCCAGCAGTTATGATCAGGACACTGAAGCTTTCTTT. Protein product: CASSYDQDTEAFF.

V usage is TRBV18 and J usage is TRBJ1-2; TRBD1 might be the D (6 bases). The CDR3 has 14 amino acids. The V gene lost 3 bases and the J gene lost 5 bases, with 13 bases spanning the gap. Germline V gene sequence: CDR1 KGHSH, CDR2 LQKENI. The CDR3 bases are TGTGCCAGCTCACCCCGGGACAACCGATATGGCTACACCTTC. The encoded protein is CASSPRDNRYGYTF.

CDR3 nucleotides: TGTGCCAGCAGCGTGGAGGTTGGGACAGGGAGAAGGACTTCACCCCTCCACTTT. Amino acids: CASSVEVGTGRRTSPLHF. The genes are TRBV9 and TRBJ1-6; 9 bases are shared with TRBD1. V lost 2 bases to trimming and J lost 9 bases; unmatched junction nucleotides: 15. CDR1 and CDR2 from the germline V gene are SGDLS and YYNGEE. CDR3 size: 18 residues. Variable domain in full (rest from reference TRBV9 and TRBJ1-6): DSGVTQTPKHLITATGQRVTLRCSPRSGDLSVYWYQQSLDQGLQFLIQYYNGEERAKGNILERFSAQQFPDLHSELNLSSLELGDSALYFCASSVEVGTGRRTSPLHFGNGTRLTVT.

J is TRBJ2-3 and V is TRBV29-1; 9 bases map to TRBD2. CDR1 and CDR2 (germline): SQVTM, ANQGSEA. The junction had 7 bases not matched to a gene; V was cut back by 3 bases and J by 0 bases. CDR3 length equals 16 residues. The CDR3 spells CSVDSGLAGSTDTQYF. CDR3 nucleotides: TGCAGCGTTGATAGCGGTCTAGCGGGGAGCACAGATACGCAGTATTTT.

The chain employs TRBV28 and TRBJ1-1, with unresolved D. Germline V gives CDR1 MDHEN, CDR2 SYDVKM. The CDR3 has 12 residues. V lost 8 bases to trimming and J lost 3 bases, with 10 bases between them. CDR3 protein: CASREGHTEAFF. CDR3 coding DNA: TGTGCCAGCCGTGAGGGCCACACTGAAGCTTTCTTT.

The V and J genes are TRBV2 and TRBJ2-3, with TRBD1 as a possible D gene (6 bases). The CDR3 is made up of 12 amino acids. The germline V gene has CDR1 SNHLY and CDR2 FYNNEI. Trimming removed 7 bases from V and 3 bases from J, with 8 bases in between. The CDR3 is CASNRETDTQYF. The CDR3 nucleotides read TGTGCCAGCAACAGGGAAACAGATACGCAGTATTTT.

This sequence joins TRBV6-4 and TRBJ2-1; possible D gene TRBD2, 6 bases. This CDR3 contains 13 residues. CDR1 MRHNA and CDR2 SNTAGT come from the germline V gene. Deletions cut 11 bases from V and 8 bases from J, with 19 bases between. The CDR3 bases are TGTGCCGTCTCCAGGGAGGTGGGCGATGAGCAGTTCTTC. Its protein is CAVSREVGDEQFF.

The chain recombines TRBV4-2 with TRBJ1-1; TRBD1 agrees at 10 bases. Germline lookup yields CDR1 LGHNA and CDR2 YNFKEQ. Trimming removed 2 bases from V and 8 bases from J; junction bases left unmatched: 5. This CDR3 has 14 amino acids. CDR3 coding DNA: TGTGCCAGCAGCCAAACGACAGGGGGCGTGGAAGCTTTCTTT. This codes for CASSQTTGGVEAFF.

The chain recombines TRBV5-1 with TRBJ2-3; 14 nucleotides match TRBD2. Trimming at V came to 5 bases and at J to 0 bases, leaving 5 bases not matched to a gene. The germline gives CDR1 SGHRS, CDR2 YFSETQ. The length of the CDR3 is 17 residues. Here the CDR3 reads CASRTSGGAPSTDTQYF. The DNA of the CDR3 is TGCGCCAGCAGGACTAGCGGGGGGGCCCCGAGCACAGATACGCAGTATTTT.

The chain couples TRBV12-3 or TRBV12-4 to TRBJ1-2; 7 bases match TRBD1. CDR3 length: 13 residues. J gave up 7 bases and V 6 bases, and 8 bases lay outside the gene matches. The DNA for the CDR3 is TGTGCCAGCAGCGGTACCACAGGGGCTGGCTACACCTTC. Protein: CASSGTTGAGYTF.

The J gene is TRBJ2-2, the V gene TRBV10-2; possibly TRBD2 for D (6 bases). V was shortened by 4 bases and J by 5 bases, with 11 bases between the two germline ends. The CDR3 covers 14 residues. Germline V gene sequence: CDR1 WSHSY, CDR2 SAAADI. CDR3 region: CASSVVEGTGELFF. Here the CDR3 DNA reads TGCGCCAGCAGTGTGGTGGAGGGTACCGGGGAGCTGTTTTTT.

The V and J genes are TRBV10-3 and TRBJ2-2; weak D call: TRBD2 (5 bases). Trimming stripped 0 bases from V and 7 bases from J, with 9 bases between. CDR3 length: 14 residues. Germline lookup yields CDR1 ENHRY and CDR2 SYGVKD. This CDR3 reads CAISESGVGGELFF. CDR3 sequence (DNA): TGTGCCATCAGTGAGTCGGGAGTTGGCGGGGAGCTGTTTTTT.

The chain carries TRBV27 and TRBJ2-5, with 10 bases identical to TRBD2. Trimming took 2 bases from V and 4 from J; bases not matched to a gene: 1. Germline V gives CDR1 MNHEY, CDR2 SMNVEV (reference sequence). The CDR3 length is 14 residues. The CDR3 reads CASSLVAGGETQYF. The CDR3 DNA sequence: TGTGCCAGCAGTTTAGTAGCGGGAGGAGAGACCCAGTACTTC.

J is TRBJ2-7 and V is TRBV7-9; TRBD1 might be the D (6 bases). CDR1 SEHNR and CDR2 FQNEAQ come from the germline V gene (reference sequence). Trimming removed 2 bases at V and 5 bases at J, with 10 bases between. This CDR3 is 13 amino acids long. The CDR3 DNA is TGTGCCAGCAGCTTATGGACAGTCGACGAGCAGTACTTC. Translated, it gives CASSLWTVDEQYF.

The rearrangement links TRBV30 to TRBJ1-2; TRBD1 is a possible D gene (6 bases). V lost 2 bases to trimming and J lost 2 bases, with 12 bases between them. Germline V CDR1 and CDR2: GTSNPN, SVGIG (reference sequence). The CDR3 has 14 amino acids. The CDR3 DNA reads TGTGCCTGGAGTACCGGACAGCACAACTATGGCTACACCTTC. Its translation is CAWSTGQHNYGYTF.

The V and J genes are TRBV6-5 and TRBJ1-2; D remains ambiguous. The CDR3 length is 13 residues. Germline V lookup: CDR1 MNHEY, CDR2 SVGAGI. With 2 bases removed from V and 4 bases from J, the gap between germline ends came to 8 bases. CDR3 in amino acids: CASSYGRFYGYTF. The DNA of the CDR3 is TGTGCCAGCAGTTACGGCAGGTTCTATGGCTACACCTTC.

The table lists this clone with a count of one. J is TRBJ1-5 and V is TRBV27; 11 nucleotides align to TRBD1. The V gene's germline CDR1 is MNHEY and CDR2 SMNVEV (reference sequence). The CDR3 sequence is 18 residues long. With 0 bases clipped from V and 4 bases from J, the junction kept 8 bases outside the gene matches. CDR3 DNA sequence: TGTGCCAGCAGTTTATCGGGACAGGGGGTGCTAACTAATCAGCCCCAGCATTTT. Translating gives CASSLSGQGVLTNQPQHF.

CDR3 region: CASSEGVAETQYF. Written as DNA, the CDR3 is TGTGCCAGCAGTGAGGGGGTTGCGGAGACCCAGTACTTC. The chain carries TRBV12-3 or TRBV12-4 and TRBJ2-5; D perhaps matches TRBD1 (6 bases). Between the trimmed V and J ends, which lost 5 bases and 5 bases, there was a span of 12 bases. The CDR3 is 13 residues long.

The chain uses TRBV7-9 and TRBJ2-3, with 10 bases identical to TRBD2. After removal of 5 bases from V and 2 bases from J, the junction contained 4 bases not matched to a gene. The CDR3 is made up of 15 amino acids. From germline, CDR1 is SEHNR and CDR2 FQNEAQ (reference sequence). CDR3 nucleotide sequence: TGTGCCAGCAGCCGGACTAGCGGTGCCACAGATACGCAGTATTTT. Amino acid sequence: CASSRTSGATDTQYF.

The chain links TRBV11-2 to TRBJ1-3; D is unclear. Per the germline V gene, CDR1 is SGHAT and CDR2 is FQNNGV. The CDR3 has 17 amino acids. The V end lost 1 base, the J end lost 0 bases, and 13 bases lay between the germline ends. In DNA, the CDR3 is TGTGCCAGCAGCTTAGTCTCCCCAGGAAACTCTGGAAACACCATATATTTT. This sequence encodes CASSLVSPGNSGNTIYF.